The rows below give T cell receptor beta chains drawn from one sample of a study of blood T cell repertoires in COVID-19. Here immunoSEQ multiplex PCR was the method, and the copy in TCRdb shows in-frame clones only, minus some. This table holds about 30,000 clones, 80% to 90% found once. Sequencing was performed on peripheral blood. Receptor source: a human donor in a cohort sampled during active COVID-19. CDR3s include the opening cysteine and the closing phenylalanine or tryptophan. D genes are given only for firm matches. Where a row states a size, it is once, few, many or the class of an expanded clone; other rows omit it.

15,TRBJ1-2,.,few,TRBV14,TGTGCCAGCAGCCAACGTCTGACAGGCACCGGCGGCTACACCTTC,CASSQRLTGTGGYTF
15,TRBJ2-5,TRBD1,.,TRBV6-5,TGTGCCAGCAGTCCGTCACAGGGGGTCGGGGAGACCCAGTACTTC,CASSPSQGVGETQYF
17,TRBJ2-2,.,.,TRBV23-1,TGCGCCAGCACTCGAGGAGGACTCGTGTCGAACACCGGGGAGCTGTTTTTT,CASTRGGLVSNTGELFF
15,TRBJ1-4,TRBD1,.,TRBV6-6,TGTGCCAGCAGCCGACGGACAGGGGATTTTGAAAAACTGTTTTTT,CASSRRTGDFEKLFF
15,TRBJ2-2,.,.,TRBV19,TGTGCCAGTAGTCAGGGGACACGGTACGCCGGGGAGCTGTTTTTT,CASSQGTRYAGELFF
17,TRBJ2-5,.,.,TRBV5-1,TGCGCCAGCAGCTTGGCCCAGATTGGAGGGGCGAGAGAGACCCAGTACTTC,CASSLAQIGGARETQYF
13,TRBJ2-1,.,.,TRBV6-6,TGTGCCACCCAGGGGCCCTCCTACAATGAGCAGTTCTTC,CATQGPSYNEQFF
13,TRBJ1-2,TRBD1,.,TRBV2,TGTGCCAGCAGTGAAGGACAGGGCTATGGCTACACCTTC,CASSEGQGYGYTF
14,TRBJ2-1,.,.,TRBV4-1,TGCGCCAGCAGCCAAGTATGGGCAGGGAATGAGCAGTTCTTC,CASSQVWAGNEQFF
16,TRBJ2-3,.,.,TRBV16,TGTGCCAGCAGCCCCCCGGACTCTTATTGGGGAGATACGCAGTATTTT,CASSPPDSYWGDTQYF
15,TRBJ2-1,TRBD2,.,TRBV5-1,TGCGCCAGCAGCTTGGGCGGGGGGGCCTACAATGAGCAGTTCTTC,CASSLGGGAYNEQFF
15,TRBJ1-3,.,.,TRBV10-3,TGTGCCATCAGTGTCGATCTCAGCTCTGGAAACACCATATATTTT,CAISVDLSSGNTIYF
13,TRBJ1-2,.,.,TRBV6-6,TGTGCCAGCAGTACGGGCAGGGCTGACGGCTACACCTTC,CASSTGRADGYTF
14,TRBJ2-7,TRBD1,.,TRBV7-9,TGTGCCAGCAGCTTAGCCTCCTACAGGGGAGAGCAGTACTTC,CASSLASYRGEQYF
14,TRBJ1-1,.,.,TRBV19,TGTGCCAGTAGTATCGGCCTGGGGGGTTCTGAAGCTTTCTTT,CASSIGLGGSEAFF
14,TRBJ2-5,.,.,TRBV5-1,TGCGCCAGCAGCCGAACAGGGAGGGGAGAGACCCAGTACTTC,CASSRTGRGETQYF
13,TRBJ1-5,.,.,TRBV6-2/TRBV6-3,TGTGCCAGCAGTTCCGGGGGCAATCAGCCCCAGCATTTT,CASSSGGNQPQHF
18,TRBJ2-2,TRBD2,once,TRBV24-1,TGTGCCACCAGTGGGTCTAGCGGGGGGCGAGCGAACACCGGGGAGCTGTTTTTT,CATSGSSGGRANTGELFF
15,TRBJ1-3,TRBD1,.,TRBV19,TGTGCCAGTAGTAGCTCCGGGACAGGTGGAAACACCATATATTTT,CASSSSGTGGNTIYF
15,TRBJ1-1,.,.,TRBV5-1,TGCGCCAGCAGCCCGAAAACGACCCGGGACACTGAAGCTTTCTTT,CASSPKTTRDTEAFF
15,TRBJ2-3,TRBD2,.,TRBV9,TGTGCCAGCAGCGTGGGACTAGCGGGGAGAGATACGCAGTATTTT,CASSVGLAGRDTQYF
15,TRBJ2-3,TRBD1,.,TRBV2,TGTGCCAGCAGAACCGGGACAGTCACCACAGATACGCAGTATTTT,CASRTGTVTTDTQYF
12,TRBJ2-5,.,.,TRBV29-1,TGCAGCGTTGAAGATCTAGCGGAGACCCAGTACTTC,CSVEDLAETQYF
14,TRBJ1-1,.,.,TRBV11-2,TGTGCCAGCAGCTTACAGGGGCTAAGCACTGAAGCTTTCTTT,CASSLQGLSTEAFF
11,TRBJ1-2,.,.,TRBV12-3/TRBV12-4,TGTGCCAGCAGCCCAGGGTATGGCTACACCTTC,CASSPGYGYTF
13,TRBJ1-1,TRBD1,once,TRBV28,TGTGCCAGCGCTACCCCTGGACAGGGGGTAGCTTTCTTT,CASATPGQGVAFF
13,TRBJ1-2,.,.,TRBV28,TGTGCCAGCAGTGGTGGTTCGCCGCGTGGCTACACCTTC,CASSGGSPRGYTF
14,TRBJ1-1,.,.,TRBV6-6,TGTGCCAGCAGTTGGCCGGGTATGAACACTGAAGCTTTCTTT,CASSWPGMNTEAFF
14,TRBJ2-7,.,.,TRBV3-1/TRBV3-2,TGTGCCAGCAGCCAGGCCTGGGGGGCCTACGAGCAGTACTTC,CASSQAWGAYEQYF
14,TRBJ1-5,.,.,TRBV30,TGTGCCTGGAGCGCGACGCGGGGGGGTCAGCCCCAGCATTTT,CAWSATRGGQPQHF
14,TRBJ2-3,.,.,TRBV24-1,TGTGCCACCAGTGGGGAGTTAACCACAGATACGCAGTATTTT,CATSGELTTDTQYF
14,TRBJ1-2,TRBD1,.,TRBV29-1,TGCAGCGTCGATTTGACAGGGCCCAACTATGGCTACACCTTC,CSVDLTGPNYGYTF
15,TRBJ2-1,.,.,TRBV7-9,TGTGCCAGCAGCTTACCGGGACTTTCCTACAATGAGCAGTTCTTC,CASSLPGLSYNEQFF
15,TRBJ2-3,TRBD2,.,TRBV24-1,TGTGCCACCAGTGACCCTAGCGGGGGGTCGGATACGCAGTATTTT,CATSDPSGGSDTQYF
16,TRBJ2-3,TRBD2,.,TRBV9,TGTGCCAGCAGCGTCCGGCTAGCGGGGGACCCAGATACGCAGTATTTT,CASSVRLAGDPDTQYF
11,TRBJ2-1,TRBD2,.,TRBV20-1,TGCAGTGTCGGGGGGGTCAATGAGCAGTTCTTC,CSVGGVNEQFF
16,TRBJ1-4,.,.,TRBV3-1/TRBV3-2,TGTGCCAGCAGCCCCCCATCAATCCCCGGGTGGGAAAAACTGTTTTTT,CASSPPSIPGWEKLFF
14,TRBJ1-5,TRBD1,.,TRBV19,TGTGCCAGTATGCCGGGACAGGGAAATCAGCCCCAGCATTTT,CASMPGQGNQPQHF
14,TRBJ1-2,.,.,TRBV28,TGTGCCAGCAGTTTAGGGGGGAGTTACTATGGCTACACCTTC,CASSLGGSYYGYTF
14,TRBJ2-7,TRBD1,.,TRBV5-6,TGTGCCAGCAGCTTGTTGGACAGGGAGGACGAGCAGTACTTC,CASSLLDREDEQYF
12,TRBJ1-2,.,.,TRBV18,TGTGCCAGCTCAGCGACAGGAGATGGCTACACCTTC,CASSATGDGYTF
17,TRBJ2-1,.,.,TRBV4-2,TGTGCCAGCAGCCAGTCCCCTTTAGGAGGCTCCTACAATGAGCAGTTCTTC,CASSQSPLGGSYNEQFF
13,TRBJ1-2,.,.,TRBV10-1,TGCGCCAGCAGTGACGGGAGCCCCTATGGCTACACCTTC,CASSDGSPYGYTF